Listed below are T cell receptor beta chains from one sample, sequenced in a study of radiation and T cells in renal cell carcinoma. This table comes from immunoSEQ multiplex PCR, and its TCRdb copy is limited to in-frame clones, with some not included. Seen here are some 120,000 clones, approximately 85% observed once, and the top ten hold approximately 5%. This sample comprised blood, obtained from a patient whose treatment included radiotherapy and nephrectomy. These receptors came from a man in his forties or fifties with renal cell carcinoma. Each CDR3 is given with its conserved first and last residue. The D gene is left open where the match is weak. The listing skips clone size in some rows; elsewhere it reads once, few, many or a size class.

DNA: TGCGCCAGCAGCTTGAATCGGAATGAGCAGTTCTTC
CDR3: CASSLNRNEQFF
size: NA
D: NA
V: TRBV5-1
J: TRBJ2-1

DNA: TGTGCCAGCAGCCAAGCGGGGGTGGAGACCCAGTACTTC
CDR3: CASSQAGVETQYF
size: NA
D: NA
V: TRBV14
J: TRBJ2-5

DNA: TGTGCTAGCAGCTTAGAGAGCGGCTCCTACGAGCAGTACTTC
CDR3: CASSLESGSYEQYF
size: NA
D: NA
V: TRBV7-7
J: TRBJ2-7

DNA: TGTGCCAGCAGTGTCTCCGGGTCTGTTCGACGCGAGCAGTACTTC
CDR3: CASSVSGSVRREQYF
size: few
D: NA
V: TRBV28
J: TRBJ2-7

DNA: TGTGCCAGCAGCTTGGGCCAGGGTGTGGAAAAACTGTTTTTT
CDR3: CASSLGQGVEKLFF
size: NA
D: NA
V: TRBV5-8
J: TRBJ1-4

DNA: TGTGCCAGCAGCTTAGAATCCTACAATGAGCAGTTCTTC
CDR3: CASSLESYNEQFF
size: NA
D: NA
V: TRBV7-9
J: TRBJ2-1

DNA: TGTGCCAGCAGTCAACCGACTAGCTCCTACAATGAGCAGTTCTTC
CDR3: CASSQPTSSYNEQFF
size: NA
D: NA
V: TRBV28
J: TRBJ2-1

DNA: TGTGCCAGCAGTGAATTGGACAGGAATTCACCCCTCCACTTT
CDR3: CASSELDRNSPLHF
size: NA
D: TRBD1
V: TRBV6-1
J: TRBJ1-6

DNA: TGTGCCAGCCGTCCCTCGACGCGCGAAGAGACCCAGTACTTC
CDR3: CASRPSTREETQYF
size: NA
D: NA
V: TRBV6-8
J: TRBJ2-5

DNA: TGTGCCTGGAGTGTTGGGGAAAGAAATCAGCCCCAGCATTTT
CDR3: CAWSVGERNQPQHF
size: NA
D: NA
V: TRBV30
J: TRBJ1-5

DNA: TGTGCCAGCAGGCGGGAGGACTTCACAGATACGCAGTATTTT
CDR3: CASRREDFTDTQYF
size: NA
D: TRBD2
V: TRBV27
J: TRBJ2-3

DNA: TGTGCCTGGAGTGGGGTAGCGGGAGGAACCGGGGAGCTGTTTTTT
CDR3: CAWSGVAGGTGELFF
size: few
D: TRBD2
V: TRBV30
J: TRBJ2-2

DNA: TGCGCCAGCAGCCTATTCCCCCCGGGACAGGGGGACGAGCAGTACTTC
CDR3: CASSLFPPGQGDEQYF
size: NA
D: TRBD1
V: TRBV5-1
J: TRBJ2-7

DNA: TGCGCCAGCAGTCCCAACTCGGGGGGGTTCGCAGATACGCAGTATTTT
CDR3: CASSPNSGGFADTQYF
size: few
D: TRBD2
V: TRBV4-3
J: TRBJ2-3

DNA: TGTGCCTGGAGTGGGGACAGGAGCTCCTACGAGCAGTACTTC
CDR3: CAWSGDRSSYEQYF
size: NA
D: TRBD1
V: TRBV30
J: TRBJ2-7

DNA: TGTGCCAGCCTCTACAGGGGGAACACTGAAGCTTTCTTT
CDR3: CASLYRGNTEAFF
size: NA
D: TRBD1
V: TRBV7-2
J: TRBJ1-1

DNA: TGCGCCAGCAGCCCCCGACAGGCAACAGATACGCAGTATTTT
CDR3: CASSPRQATDTQYF
size: NA
D: NA
V: TRBV5-1
J: TRBJ2-3

DNA: TGTGCCAGCAGCGATACAGGGGGGAACACTGAAGCTTTCTTT
CDR3: CASSDTGGNTEAFF
size: NA
D: TRBD1
V: TRBV7-3
J: TRBJ1-1

DNA: TGTGCCAGCAGTTGGGGCGGAGACCTCCAAGAGACCCAGTACTTC
CDR3: CASSWGGDLQETQYF
size: NA
D: NA
V: TRBV6-5
J: TRBJ2-5

DNA: TGTGCCAGTAGTATGTCCCTGGGGACTGAAGCTTTCTTT
CDR3: CASSMSLGTEAFF
size: NA
D: NA
V: TRBV19
J: TRBJ1-1

DNA: TGTGCCAGCAGCCTGATAGCGGGAGTCTCAAGGGAGACCCAGTACTTC
CDR3: CASSLIAGVSRETQYF
size: NA
D: TRBD2
V: TRBV5-4
J: TRBJ2-5

DNA: TGCAGTGCTCGCACAGATACGCAGTATTTT
CDR3: CSARTDTQYF
size: NA
D: NA
V: TRBV20-1
J: TRBJ2-3

DNA: TGTGCCAGCAGCCCGGACAGGGGAATCGCCTACGAGCAGTACTTC
CDR3: CASSPDRGIAYEQYF
size: NA
D: TRBD1
V: TRBV5-5
J: TRBJ2-7

DNA: TGTGCCATCAGCCCCTCCGGAACGGGTGAAACTGAAGCTTTCTTT
CDR3: CAISPSGTGETEAFF
size: once
D: NA
V: TRBV10-3
J: TRBJ1-1

DNA: TGCAGCGTCAAAGGGACTAGCGGGAGCAATTCCTACGAGCAGTACTTC
CDR3: CSVKGTSGSNSYEQYF
size: NA
D: TRBD2
V: TRBV29-1
J: TRBJ2-7

DNA: TGTGCCAGCAGCTTAGCTCGGGGCACCTACGAGCAGTACTTC
CDR3: CASSLARGTYEQYF
size: NA
D: NA
V: TRBV7-8
J: TRBJ2-7

DNA: TGTGCCAGCAGCGCACAGGAATCTTCCTACGAGCAGTACTTC
CDR3: CASSAQESSYEQYF
size: NA
D: NA
V: TRBV9
J: TRBJ2-7

DNA: TGTGCCATCAGTGTACTTGAAAGCTCCTACAATGAGCAGTTCTTC
CDR3: CAISVLESSYNEQFF
size: NA
D: NA
V: TRBV10-3
J: TRBJ2-1

DNA: TGTGCCAGCAGTGATTGGGGGACAATAAACAATCAGCCCCAGCATTTT
CDR3: CASSDWGTINNQPQHF
size: NA
D: NA
V: TRBV2
J: TRBJ1-5

DNA: TGTGCCACCCAGGTAGGACAGGGCCGCGAAAAACTGTTTTTT
CDR3: CATQVGQGREKLFF
size: NA
D: TRBD1
V: TRBV15
J: TRBJ1-4

DNA: TGCGCCAGCAGCTTCACAGGACAGGCCTACGAGCAGTACTTC
CDR3: CASSFTGQAYEQYF
size: once
D: TRBD1
V: TRBV5-1
J: TRBJ2-7

DNA: TGCAGTGCTCAGGCCCTAGCGGAGCAGTACTTC
CDR3: CSAQALAEQYF
size: NA
D: NA
V: TRBV20-1
J: TRBJ2-7

DNA: TGTGCCTGGAGAGTCAGGGGGGATTCACCCCTCCACTTT
CDR3: CAWRVRGDSPLHF
size: NA
D: TRBD1
V: TRBV30
J: TRBJ1-6

DNA: TGTGCCAGCTTGTTAGCGAGCACAGATACGCAGTATTTT
CDR3: CASLLASTDTQYF
size: few
D: NA
V: TRBV2
J: TRBJ2-3

DNA: TGTGCCAACTCCGCTGGGCCCTCCTACGAGCAGTACTTC
CDR3: CANSAGPSYEQYF
size: NA
D: NA
V: TRBV28
J: TRBJ2-7